This T cell receptor beta chain stems from a study of CD8 T cells in ankylosing spondylitis. Whole-study findings and limits: CD8+ cells made up the disease-linked clones, which were relatively rare in peripheral blood. Matched ankylosing spondylitis synovial fluid reportedly contained a significantly enriched population of disease-linked clones.

This clonotype has at least ten counts. The antigen remains undetermined. Using its own MiXCR run on the 5' RACE reads, TCRdb lists one record per CDR3 protein. The sample contains some 140,000 distinct CDR3 sequences, more than 7% of which appear only once. The TCR originated in a male donor with ankylosing spondylitis. Sequences were obtained from synovial fluid, either unsorted or a sorted T cell fraction (not recorded which).

The CDR3 spells CASSLQQSYNEQFF. The CDR3 region has the DNA TGCGCCAGCAGCTTGCAACAATCCTACAATGAGCAGTTCTTC. The rearrangement joins TRBV5-1 to TRBJ2-1, with D hard to call. There are 14 residues in the CDR3. The germline V and J ends were trimmed by 1 base and 1 base, with 6 bases remaining between them. CDR1 is SGHRS, CDR2 YFSETQ, per germline. The full variable domain, its missing parts supplied by reference TRBV5-1 and TRBJ2-1, is KAGVTQTPRYLIKTRGQQVTLSCSPISGHRSVSWYQQTPGQGLQFLFEYFSETQRNKGNFPGRFSGRQFSNSRSEMNVSTLELGDSALYLCASSLQQSYNEQFFGPGTRLTVL.